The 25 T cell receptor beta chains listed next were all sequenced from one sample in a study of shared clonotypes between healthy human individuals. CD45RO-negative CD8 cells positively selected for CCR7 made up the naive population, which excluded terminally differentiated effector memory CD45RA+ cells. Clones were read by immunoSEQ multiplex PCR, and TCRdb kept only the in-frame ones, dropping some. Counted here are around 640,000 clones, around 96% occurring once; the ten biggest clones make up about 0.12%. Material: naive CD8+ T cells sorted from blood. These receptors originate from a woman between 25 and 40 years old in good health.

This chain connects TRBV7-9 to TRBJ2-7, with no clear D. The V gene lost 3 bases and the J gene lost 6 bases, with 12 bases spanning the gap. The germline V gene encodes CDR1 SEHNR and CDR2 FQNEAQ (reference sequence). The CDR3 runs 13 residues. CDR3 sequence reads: CASSFPGLGEQYF. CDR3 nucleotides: TGTGCCAGCAGCTTCCCCGGTCTGGGCGAGCAGTACTTC.

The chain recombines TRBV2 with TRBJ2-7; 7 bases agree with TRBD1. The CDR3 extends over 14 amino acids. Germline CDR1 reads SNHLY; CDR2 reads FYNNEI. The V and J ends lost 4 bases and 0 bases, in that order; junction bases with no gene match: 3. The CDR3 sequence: CASSARDSSYEQYF. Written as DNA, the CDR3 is TGTGCCAGCAGTGCCCGGGACAGCTCCTACGAGCAGTACTTC.

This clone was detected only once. The CDR3 DNA is TGTGCCAGCAGCACACAAACCGGGACTAGATTAGATACGCAGTATTTT. It specifies CASSTQTGTRLDTQYF. This chain uses TRBV5-8 with TRBJ2-3; 8 nucleotides line up with TRBD2. The ends lost 4 bases at V and 5 bases at J; junction bases unmatched: 12. Germline V gene sequence: CDR1 SGHTS, CDR2 YDEGEE. The CDR3 spans 16 residues.

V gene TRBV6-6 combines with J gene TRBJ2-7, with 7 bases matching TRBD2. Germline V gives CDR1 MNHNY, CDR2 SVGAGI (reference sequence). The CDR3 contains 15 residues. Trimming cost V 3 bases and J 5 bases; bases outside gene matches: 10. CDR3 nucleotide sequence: TGTGCCAGCAGTTATGGGTGGGAGGGCCAAAACGAGCAGTACTTC. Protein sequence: CASSYGWEGQNEQYF.

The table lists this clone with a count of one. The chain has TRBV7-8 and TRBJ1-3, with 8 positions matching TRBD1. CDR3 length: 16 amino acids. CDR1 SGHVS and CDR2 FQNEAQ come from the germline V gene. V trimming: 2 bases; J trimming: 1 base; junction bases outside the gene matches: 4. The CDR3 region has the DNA TGTGCCAGCAGCTTATATCAGGGGGCTTCTGGAAACACCATATATTTT. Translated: CASSLYQGASGNTIYF.

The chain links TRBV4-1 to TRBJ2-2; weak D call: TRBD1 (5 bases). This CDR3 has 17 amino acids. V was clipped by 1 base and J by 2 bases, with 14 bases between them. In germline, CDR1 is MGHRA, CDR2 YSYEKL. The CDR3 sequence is CASSQGGGAFNTGELFF. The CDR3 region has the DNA TGCGCCAGCAGCCAAGGAGGTGGGGCTTTTAACACCGGGGAGCTGTTTTTT.

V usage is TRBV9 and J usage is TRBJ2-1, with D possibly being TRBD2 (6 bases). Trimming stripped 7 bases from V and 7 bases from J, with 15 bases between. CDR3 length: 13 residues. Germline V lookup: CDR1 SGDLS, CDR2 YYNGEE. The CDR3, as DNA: TGTGCCAGCGGGACTTCATGGGGGAATGAGCAGTTCTTC. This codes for CASGTSWGNEQFF.

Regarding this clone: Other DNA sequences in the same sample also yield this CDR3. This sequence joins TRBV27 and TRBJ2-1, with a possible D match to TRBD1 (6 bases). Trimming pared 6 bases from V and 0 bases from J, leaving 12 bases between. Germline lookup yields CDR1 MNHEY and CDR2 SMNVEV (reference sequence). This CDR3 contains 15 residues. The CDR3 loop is CASRLGGSSYNEQFF. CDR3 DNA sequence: TGTGCCAGCAGACTAGGGGGTAGCTCCTACAATGAGCAGTTCTTC.

CDR3 sequence: CATSRDRRSSYNEQFF. CDR3 coding DNA: TGTGCCACCAGCAGAGATCGGCGGAGCTCCTACAATGAGCAGTTCTTC. The chain couples TRBV15 to TRBJ2-1; D is undetermined. Per the germline V gene, CDR1 is LNHNV and CDR2 is YYDKDF (reference sequence). The CDR3 has 16 residues. V dropped 0 bases and J dropped 0 bases, with 9 bases sitting between them.

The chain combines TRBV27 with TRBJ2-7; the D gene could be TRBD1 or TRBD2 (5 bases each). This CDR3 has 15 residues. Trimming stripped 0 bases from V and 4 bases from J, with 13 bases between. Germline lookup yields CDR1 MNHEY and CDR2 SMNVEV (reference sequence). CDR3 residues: CASSLSWGNAYEQYF. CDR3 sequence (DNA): TGTGCCAGCAGTTTATCGTGGGGGAACGCTTACGAGCAGTACTTC.

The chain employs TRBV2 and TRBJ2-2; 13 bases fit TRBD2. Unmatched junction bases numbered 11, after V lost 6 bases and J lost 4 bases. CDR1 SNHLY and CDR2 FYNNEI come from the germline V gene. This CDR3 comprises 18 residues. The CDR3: CASSLEGLAGEGTGELFF. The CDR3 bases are TGTGCCAGCAGCTTGGAAGGACTAGCGGGAGAAGGCACCGGGGAGCTGTTTTTT.

The CDR3 loop is CASSPGPGGEQYF. The CDR3 bases are TGTGCCAGCAGCCCCGGGCCCGGCGGGGAGCAGTACTTC. V is TRBV7-7 and J is TRBJ2-7; D may be TRBD2 (5 bases). Trimming took 5 bases from V and 7 from J, leaving 15 bases between them. CDR1 SSHAT and CDR2 FNYEAQ come from the germline V gene (reference sequence). This CDR3 has 13 amino acids.

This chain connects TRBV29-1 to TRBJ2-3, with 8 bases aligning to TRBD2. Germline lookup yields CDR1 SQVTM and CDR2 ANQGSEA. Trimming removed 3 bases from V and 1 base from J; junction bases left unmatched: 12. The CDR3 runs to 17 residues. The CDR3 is CSVDTLAGRRGTDTQYF. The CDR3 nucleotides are TGCAGCGTTGATACCCTAGCGGGCCGTAGGGGCACAGATACGCAGTATTTT.

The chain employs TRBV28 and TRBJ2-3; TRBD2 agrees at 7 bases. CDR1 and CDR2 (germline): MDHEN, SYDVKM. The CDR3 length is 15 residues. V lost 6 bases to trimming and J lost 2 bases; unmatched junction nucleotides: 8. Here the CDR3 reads CASRKIAGNTDTQYF. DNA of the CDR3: TGTGCCAGCAGGAAGATAGCGGGTAACACAGATACGCAGTATTTT.

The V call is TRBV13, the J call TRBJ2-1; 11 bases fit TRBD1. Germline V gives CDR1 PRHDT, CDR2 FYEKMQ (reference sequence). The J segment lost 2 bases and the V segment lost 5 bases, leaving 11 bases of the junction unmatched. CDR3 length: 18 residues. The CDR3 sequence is CASSPKGQGEVTYNEQFF. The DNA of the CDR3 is TGTGCCAGCAGCCCCAAGGGACAGGGGGAGGTAACCTACAATGAGCAGTTCTTC.

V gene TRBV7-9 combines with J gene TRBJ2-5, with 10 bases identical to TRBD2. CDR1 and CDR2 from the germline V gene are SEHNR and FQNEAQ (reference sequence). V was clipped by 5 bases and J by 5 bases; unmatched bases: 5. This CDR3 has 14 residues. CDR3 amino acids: CASSAGLAAETQYF. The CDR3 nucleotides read TGTGCCAGCAGCGCCGGACTAGCGGCGGAGACCCAGTACTTC.

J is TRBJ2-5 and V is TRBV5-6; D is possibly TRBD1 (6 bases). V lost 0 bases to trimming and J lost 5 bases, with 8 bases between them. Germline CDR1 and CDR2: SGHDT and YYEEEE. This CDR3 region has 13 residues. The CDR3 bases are TGTGCCAGCAGCTTGGGCAGGGGTGAGACCCAGTACTTC. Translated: CASSLGRGETQYF.

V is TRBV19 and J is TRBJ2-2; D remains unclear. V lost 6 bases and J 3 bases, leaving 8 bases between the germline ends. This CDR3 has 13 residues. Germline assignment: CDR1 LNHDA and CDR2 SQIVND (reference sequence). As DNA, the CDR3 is TGTGCCAGTAGAGGGAAGGACACCGGGGAGCTGTTTTTT. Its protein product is CASRGKDTGELFF.

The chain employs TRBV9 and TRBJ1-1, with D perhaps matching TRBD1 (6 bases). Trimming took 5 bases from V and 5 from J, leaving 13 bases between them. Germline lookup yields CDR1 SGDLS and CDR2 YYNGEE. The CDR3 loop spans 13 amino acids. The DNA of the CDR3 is TGTGCCAGCAGGTTGATCAGGGGAACTGAAGCTTTCTTT. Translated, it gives CASRLIRGTEAFF.

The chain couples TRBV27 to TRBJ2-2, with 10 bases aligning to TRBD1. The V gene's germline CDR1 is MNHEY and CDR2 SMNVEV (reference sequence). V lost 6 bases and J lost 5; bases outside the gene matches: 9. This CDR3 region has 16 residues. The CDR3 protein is CASRTKWTGGTGELFF. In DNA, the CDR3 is TGTGCCAGCAGGACTAAATGGACAGGGGGGACCGGGGAGCTGTTTTTT.

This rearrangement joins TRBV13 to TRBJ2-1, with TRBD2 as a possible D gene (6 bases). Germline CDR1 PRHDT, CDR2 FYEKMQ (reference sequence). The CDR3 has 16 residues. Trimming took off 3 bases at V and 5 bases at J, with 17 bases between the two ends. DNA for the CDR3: TGTGCCAGCAGCTTCAACACGGGACTTGACAACAATGAGCAGTTCTTC. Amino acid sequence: CASSFNTGLDNNEQFF.

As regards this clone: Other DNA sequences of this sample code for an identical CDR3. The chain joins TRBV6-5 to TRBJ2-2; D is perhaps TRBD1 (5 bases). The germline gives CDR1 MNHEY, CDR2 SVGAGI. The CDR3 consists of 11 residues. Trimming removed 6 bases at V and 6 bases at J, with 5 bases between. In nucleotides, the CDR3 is TGTGCCAGCAGGGGGCCCGGGGAGCTGTTTTTT. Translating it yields CASRGPGELFF.

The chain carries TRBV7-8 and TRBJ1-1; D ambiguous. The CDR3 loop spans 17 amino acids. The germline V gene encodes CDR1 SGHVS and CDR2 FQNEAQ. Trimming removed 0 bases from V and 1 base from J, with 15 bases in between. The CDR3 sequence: CASSLANGFRSNTEAFF. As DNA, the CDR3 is TGTGCCAGCAGCTTAGCGAACGGTTTTAGGTCGAACACTGAAGCTTTCTTT.

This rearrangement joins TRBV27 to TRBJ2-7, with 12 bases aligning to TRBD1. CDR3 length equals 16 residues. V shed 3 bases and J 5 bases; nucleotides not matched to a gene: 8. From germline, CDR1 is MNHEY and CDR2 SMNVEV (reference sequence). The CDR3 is CASSLIKGQGANEQYF. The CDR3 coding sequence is TGTGCCAGCAGTTTGATTAAGGGACAGGGGGCTAACGAGCAGTACTTC.

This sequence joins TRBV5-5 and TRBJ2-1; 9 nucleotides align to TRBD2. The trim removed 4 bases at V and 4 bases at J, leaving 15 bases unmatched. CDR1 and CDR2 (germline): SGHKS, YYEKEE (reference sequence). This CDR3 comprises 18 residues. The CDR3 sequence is CASSPLGGLAGPYNEQFF. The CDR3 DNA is TGTGCCAGCAGCCCGCTTGGTGGCCTAGCGGGACCTTACAATGAGCAGTTCTTC.